These 10 T cell receptor beta chains came from one sample sequenced in a study of shared clonotypes between healthy human individuals. Sequencing was performed with immunoSEQ multiplex PCR; in TCRdb, only in-frame clones are kept and a portion is missing. Of some 360,000 clones in the sample, less than 85% were seen once. What was sequenced was memory CD4+ T cells sorted from blood. This sample's subset: CD45RA-negative fraction. These TCRs come from a man aged 25-45 years in good health.

The J gene is TRBJ1-1, the V gene TRBV11-2; the match to TRBD1 covers 7 bases. J was trimmed by 1 base and V by 4 bases; bases with no gene match: 9. From germline, CDR1 is SGHAT and CDR2 FQNNGV. The CDR3 is 16 amino acids. In DNA form, the CDR3 reads TGTGCCAGCAGCTCTTCATGGGGACAGAAGAACACTGAAGCTTTCTTT. Translation: CASSSSWGQKNTEAFF.

The CDR3 DNA reads as TGTGCCAGCATAAACGGGGGCTCTGGGGCCAACGTCCTGACTTTC. It translates to CASINGGSGANVLTF. This chain joins TRBV6-1 and TRBJ2-6, with D possibly matching TRBD2 (6 bases). This CDR3 has 15 amino acids. Germline V gene lookup returns CDR1 MNHNS and CDR2 SASEGT. The V end lost 7 bases, the J end lost 0 bases, and 10 bases lay between the germline ends.

This clone was recorded once. This chain connects TRBV7-9 to TRBJ1-2; no definite D call. The CDR3 loop spans 13 amino acids. Germline CDR1 and CDR2: SEHNR and FQNEAQ (reference sequence). V was trimmed by 3 bases and J by 4 bases, leaving 9 bases between them. CDR3 nucleotides: TGTGCCAGCAGCTTCGGACGGAGCTATGGCTACACCTTC. As protein: CASSFGRSYGYTF.

Only one count was recorded for this clone. For the CDR3, the DNA is TGTGCCAGCAGTGAAGCACTCAGGGGGCGCCCGAACCGTGGGGACACTGAAGCTTTCTTT. Residues: CASSEALRGRPNRGDTEAFF. The rearrangement uses TRBV6-1 and TRBJ1-1, with TRBD1 identical over 8 bases. CDR3 length equals 20 residues. V shed 0 bases, J shed 3 bases, and the junction held 18 bases outside the gene matches. Germline V CDR1 and CDR2: MNHNS, SASEGT.

The chain joins TRBV5-1 to TRBJ2-7, with 9 bases fitting TRBD1. The CDR3 consists of 15 residues. V shed 6 bases, J shed 6 bases, and the junction held 13 bases outside the gene matches. In germline, CDR1 is SGHRS, CDR2 YFSETQ. This CDR3 is CASKPGQGKGLEQYF. CDR3 nucleotide sequence: TGCGCCAGCAAACCGGGACAGGGCAAGGGTCTCGAGCAGTACTTC.

The V and J genes are TRBV5-6 and TRBJ2-3; D may correspond to TRBD1 or TRBD2 (5 bases each). V gave up 4 bases and J gave up 1 base, with 16 bases separating them. In germline, CDR1 is SGHDT, CDR2 YYEEEE. The CDR3 runs 16 residues. CDR3 sequence: CASSGTLLGGTDTQYF. In DNA, the CDR3 is TGTGCCAGCAGCGGGACCCTTCTTGGGGGCACAGATACGCAGTATTTT.

This rearrangement joins TRBV9 to TRBJ2-7; 14 nucleotides agree with TRBD2. The germline V gene has CDR1 SGDLS and CDR2 YYNGEE. The junction had 7 bases not matched to a gene; V was cut back by 6 bases and J by 2 bases. This CDR3 has 16 amino acids. CDR3 residues: CASKGQGLAGAYEQYF. DNA for the CDR3: TGTGCCAGCAAAGGACAGGGACTAGCGGGAGCCTACGAGCAGTACTTC.

Here the CDR3 DNA reads TGTGCCAGCAGTTACGAGCACTCTGGAAACACCATATATTTT. This gives the protein CASSYEHSGNTIYF. The chain uses TRBV6-5 and TRBJ1-3; D gene uncertain. Trimming removed 2 bases from V and 0 bases from J, with 5 bases in between. Germline loops: CDR1 MNHEY, CDR2 SVGAGI. The CDR3 length is 14 residues.

This chain uses TRBV28 with TRBJ1-3; 9 nucleotides line up with TRBD1. CDR3 length: 15 residues. CDR1 and CDR2 from the germline V gene are MDHEN and SYDVKM. The J segment lost 2 bases and the V segment lost 10 bases, leaving 9 bases of the junction unmatched. CDR3 sequence: CATLQGASTGNTIYF. CDR3 sequence (DNA): TGTGCCACCTTACAGGGGGCCAGCACTGGAAACACCATATATTTT. Complete variable domain (other parts from reference TRBV28 and TRBJ1-3): DVKVTQSSRYLVKRTGEKVFLECVQDMDHENMFWYRQDPGLGLRLIYFSYDVKMKEKGDIPEGYSVSREKKERFSLILESASTNQTSMYLCATLQGASTGNTIYFGEGSWLTVV.

V is TRBV19 and J is TRBJ2-1; no clear D. The CDR3 runs to 13 residues. Trimming shortened V by 7 bases and J by 4 bases, and 11 bases separated the two germline ends. Germline V gene lookup returns CDR1 LNHDA and CDR2 SQIVND (reference sequence). The CDR3 loop reads CASIGGFYNEQFF. CDR3 DNA sequence: TGTGCCAGTATTGGTGGATTTTACAATGAGCAGTTCTTC.